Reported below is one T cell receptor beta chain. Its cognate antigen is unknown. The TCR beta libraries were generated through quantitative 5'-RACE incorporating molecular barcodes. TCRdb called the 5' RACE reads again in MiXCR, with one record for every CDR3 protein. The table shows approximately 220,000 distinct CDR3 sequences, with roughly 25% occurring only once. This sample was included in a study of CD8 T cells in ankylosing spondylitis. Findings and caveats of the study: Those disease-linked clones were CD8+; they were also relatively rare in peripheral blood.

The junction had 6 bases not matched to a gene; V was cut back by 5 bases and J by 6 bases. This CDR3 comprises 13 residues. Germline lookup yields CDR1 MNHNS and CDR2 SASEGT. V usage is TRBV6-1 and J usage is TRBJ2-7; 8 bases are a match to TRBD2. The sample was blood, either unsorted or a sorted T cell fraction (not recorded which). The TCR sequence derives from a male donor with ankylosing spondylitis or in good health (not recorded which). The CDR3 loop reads CASSRGLDGEQYF. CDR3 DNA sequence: TGTGCCAGCAGTAGGGGACTAGACGGCGAGCAGTACTTC.